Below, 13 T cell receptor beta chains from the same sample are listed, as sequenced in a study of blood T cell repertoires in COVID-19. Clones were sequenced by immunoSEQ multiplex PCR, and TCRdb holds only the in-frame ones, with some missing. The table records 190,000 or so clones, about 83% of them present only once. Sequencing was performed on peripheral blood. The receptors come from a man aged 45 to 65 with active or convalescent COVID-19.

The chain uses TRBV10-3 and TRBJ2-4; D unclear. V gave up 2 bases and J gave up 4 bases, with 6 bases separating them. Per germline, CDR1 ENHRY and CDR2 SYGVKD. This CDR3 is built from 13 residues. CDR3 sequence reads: CAISETVKNIQYF. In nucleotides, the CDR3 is TGTGCCATCAGTGAGACGGTTAAAAACATTCAGTACTTC.

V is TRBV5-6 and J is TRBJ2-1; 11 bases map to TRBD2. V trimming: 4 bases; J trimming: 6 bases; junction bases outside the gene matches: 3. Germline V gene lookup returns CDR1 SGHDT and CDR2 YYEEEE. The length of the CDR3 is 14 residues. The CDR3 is CASSPGTSGNEQFF. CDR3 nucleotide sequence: TGTGCCAGCAGCCCAGGGACTAGCGGCAATGAGCAGTTCTTC.

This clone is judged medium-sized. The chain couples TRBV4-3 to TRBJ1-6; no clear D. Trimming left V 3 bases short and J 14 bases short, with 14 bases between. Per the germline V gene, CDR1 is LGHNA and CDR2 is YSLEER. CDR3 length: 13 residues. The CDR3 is CASSHPTDVTLHF. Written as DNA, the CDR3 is TGCGCCAGCAGCCACCCGACTGACGTTACCCTCCACTTT.

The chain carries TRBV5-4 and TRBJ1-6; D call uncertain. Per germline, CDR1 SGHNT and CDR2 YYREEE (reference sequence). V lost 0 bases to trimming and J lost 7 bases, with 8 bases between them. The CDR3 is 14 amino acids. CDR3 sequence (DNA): TGTGCCAGCAGCTTGGGGCCGGAGAATTCACCCCTCCACTTT. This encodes CASSLGPENSPLHF.

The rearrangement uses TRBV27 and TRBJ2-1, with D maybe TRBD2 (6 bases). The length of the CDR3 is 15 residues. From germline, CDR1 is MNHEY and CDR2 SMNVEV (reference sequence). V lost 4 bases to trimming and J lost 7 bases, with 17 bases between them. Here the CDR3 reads CASSSVPAGRNEQFF. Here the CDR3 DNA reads TGTGCCAGCAGTTCAGTCCCTGCGGGGCGAAATGAGCAGTTCTTC.

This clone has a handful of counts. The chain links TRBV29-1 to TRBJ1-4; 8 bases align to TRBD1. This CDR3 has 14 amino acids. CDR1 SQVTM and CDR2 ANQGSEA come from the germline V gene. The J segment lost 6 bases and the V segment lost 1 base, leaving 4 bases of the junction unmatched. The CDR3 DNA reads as TGCAGCGTTGAAGGGACAGGGCAGGATGAAAAACTGTTTTTT. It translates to CSVEGTGQDEKLFF.

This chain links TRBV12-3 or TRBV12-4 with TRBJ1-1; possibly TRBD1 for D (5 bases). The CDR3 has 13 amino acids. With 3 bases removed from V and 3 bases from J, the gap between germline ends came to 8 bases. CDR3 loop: CASSFWGDTEAFF. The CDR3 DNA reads TGTGCCAGCAGTTTTTGGGGGGACACTGAAGCTTTCTTT.

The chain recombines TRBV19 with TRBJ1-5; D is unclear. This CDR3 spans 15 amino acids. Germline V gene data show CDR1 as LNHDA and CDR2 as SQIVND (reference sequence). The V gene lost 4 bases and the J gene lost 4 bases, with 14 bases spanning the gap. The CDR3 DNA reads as TGTGCCAGTAGTAAGTCGGGGTTTCGGAATCAGCCCCAGCATTTT. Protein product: CASSKSGFRNQPQHF.

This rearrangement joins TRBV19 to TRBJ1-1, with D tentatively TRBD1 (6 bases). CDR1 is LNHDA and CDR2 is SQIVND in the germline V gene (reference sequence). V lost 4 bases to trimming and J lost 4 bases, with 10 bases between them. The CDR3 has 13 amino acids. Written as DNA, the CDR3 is TGTGCCAGTAGTACAGGGGTTCCCACTGAAGCTTTCTTT. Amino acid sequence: CASSTGVPTEAFF.

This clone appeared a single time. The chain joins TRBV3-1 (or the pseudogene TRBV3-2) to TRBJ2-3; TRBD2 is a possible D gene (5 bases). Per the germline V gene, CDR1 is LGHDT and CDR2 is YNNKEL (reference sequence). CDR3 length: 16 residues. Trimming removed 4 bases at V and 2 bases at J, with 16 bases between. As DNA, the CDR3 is TGTGCCAGCAGCCCCCAGCCGGAGGTATACACAGATACGCAGTATTTT. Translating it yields CASSPQPEVYTDTQYF.

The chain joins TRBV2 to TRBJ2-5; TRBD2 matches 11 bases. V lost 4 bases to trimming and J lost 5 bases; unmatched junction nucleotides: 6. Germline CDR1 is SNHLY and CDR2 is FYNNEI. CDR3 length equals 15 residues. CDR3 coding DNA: TGTGCCAGCAGTGCTCTAGCGGGAGGCCGCGAGACCCAGTACTTC. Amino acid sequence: CASSALAGGRETQYF.

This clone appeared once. The CDR3, as DNA: TGTGCCAGCAGCAAAGAGGGCGGCAGGTCGGAGACCCAGTACTTC. Translating it yields CASSKEGGRSETQYF. The genes are TRBV5-4 and TRBJ2-5; a possible D gene is TRBD2 (5 bases). The CDR3 length is 15 residues. V was pared by 4 bases and J by 5 bases, with 18 bases between. The germline V gene has CDR1 SGHNT and CDR2 YYREEE (reference sequence).

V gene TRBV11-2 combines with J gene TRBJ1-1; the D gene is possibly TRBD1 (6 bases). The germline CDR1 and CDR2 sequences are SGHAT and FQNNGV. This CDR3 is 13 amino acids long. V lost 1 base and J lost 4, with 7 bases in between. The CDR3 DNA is TGTGCCAGCAGCTTAGTACAGGGCACTGAAGCTTTCTTT. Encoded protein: CASSLVQGTEAFF.